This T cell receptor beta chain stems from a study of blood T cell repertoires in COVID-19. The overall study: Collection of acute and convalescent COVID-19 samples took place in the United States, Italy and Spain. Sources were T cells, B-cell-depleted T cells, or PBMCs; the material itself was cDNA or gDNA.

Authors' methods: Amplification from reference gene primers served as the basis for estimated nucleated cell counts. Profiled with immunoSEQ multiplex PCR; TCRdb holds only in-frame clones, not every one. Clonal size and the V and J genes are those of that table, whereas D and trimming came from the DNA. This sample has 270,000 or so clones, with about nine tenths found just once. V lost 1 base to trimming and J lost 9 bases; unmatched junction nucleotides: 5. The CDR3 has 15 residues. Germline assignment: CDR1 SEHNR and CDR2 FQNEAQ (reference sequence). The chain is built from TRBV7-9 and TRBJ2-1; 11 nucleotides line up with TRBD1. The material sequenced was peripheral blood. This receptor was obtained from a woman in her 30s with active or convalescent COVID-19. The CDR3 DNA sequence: TGTGCCAGCAGCTTAGAGGGGACAGGGGGAAGTGAGCAGTTCTTC. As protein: CASSLEGTGGSEQFF. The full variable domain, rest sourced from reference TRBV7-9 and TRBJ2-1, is DTGVSQNPRHKITKRGQNVTFRCDPISEHNRLYWYRQTLGQGPEFLTYFQNEAQLEKSRLLSDRFSAERPKGSFSTLEIQRTEQGDSAMYLCASSLEGTGGSEQFFGPGTRLTVL.